The 23 T cell receptor beta chains below come from one sample, sequenced in a study of T cell responses to AZD1222 COVID-19 vaccine. Produced via immunoSEQ multiplex PCR; TCRdb's table is partial and in-frame only. The sample comprises around 120,000 clones, approximately 85% of which are singletons, and roughly a sixth rests with the top ten. The source was peripheral blood, collected on day 0 of MenACWY control vaccination. The receptors stem from an adult in good health.

This chain joins TRBV5-1 and TRBJ2-5; 8 bases are a match to TRBD1. This CDR3 spans 17 amino acids. Germline V CDR1 and CDR2: SGHRS, YFSETQ. V gave up 2 bases and J gave up 4 bases; unmatched junction bases: 13. Here the CDR3 reads CASSFRPTGARAETQYF. Written as DNA, the CDR3 is TGCGCCAGCAGCTTTCGGCCGACAGGGGCGCGGGCAGAGACCCAGTACTTC.

The chain recombines TRBV10-3 with TRBJ2-1; D tentatively reads TRBD1 or TRBD2 (5 bases each). Trimming removed 5 bases at V and 6 bases at J, with 14 bases between. Germline values: CDR1 ENHRY, CDR2 SYGVKD. The CDR3 has 14 amino acids. The CDR3 nucleotides are TGTGCCATCAGTACGGGGACGGACCCCAATGAGCAGTTCTTC. It encodes CAISTGTDPNEQFF.

V usage is TRBV28 and J usage is TRBJ2-3; no definite D call. The germline V and J ends were trimmed by 7 bases and 14 bases, with 19 bases remaining between them. The CDR3 runs 12 residues. CDR1 and CDR2 from the germline V gene are MDHEN and SYDVKM. This CDR3 is CASTTAGSWGYF. The CDR3 region has the DNA TGTGCCAGCACAACGGCTGGGTCGTGGGGGTATTTT.

The chain joins TRBV6-6 to TRBJ1-1; 10 nucleotides align to TRBD1. V lost 7 bases to trimming and J lost 0 bases; unmatched junction nucleotides: 5. Germline values: CDR1 MNHNY, CDR2 SVGAGI (reference sequence). The length of the CDR3 is 15 residues. The CDR3 nucleotides are TGTGCCAGCACCGACAGGGGGCGGATGAACACTGAAGCTTTCTTT. Its protein product is CASTDRGRMNTEAFF.

The V and J genes are TRBV7-2 and TRBJ2-7; weak D call: TRBD1 (5 bases). The CDR3 is 14 amino acids. Germline V lookup: CDR1 SGHTA, CDR2 FQGNSA. With 5 bases removed from V and 1 base from J, the gap between germline ends came to 12 bases. CDR3 in DNA: TGTGCCAGCAGCCCCAGGGCGGTTTCCTACGAGCAGTACTTC. It encodes CASSPRAVSYEQYF.

V and J are TRBV9 and TRBJ1-2; D is unclear. The length of the CDR3 is 16 residues. The V end lost 0 bases, the J end lost 4 bases, and 16 bases lay between the germline ends. The V gene's germline CDR1 is SGDLS and CDR2 YYNGEE. The CDR3 DNA reads as TGTGCCAGCAGCGTAGAAGCCCACGGACCGATCTATGGCTACACCTTC. It specifies CASSVEAHGPIYGYTF.

The genes are TRBV27 and TRBJ2-5, with 8 bases that match TRBD1. The V and J ends lost 7 bases and 5 bases, in that order; junction bases with no gene match: 9. Germline assignment: CDR1 MNHEY and CDR2 SMNVEV (reference sequence). The CDR3 is made up of 14 amino acids. CDR3 DNA sequence: TGTGCCAGCATGGGGACAGGAGGTGTGGAGACCCAGTACTTC. Translated, it gives CASMGTGGVETQYF.

This rearrangement joins TRBV9 to TRBJ2-7; 7 bases fit TRBD2. This CDR3 spans 14 amino acids. V lost 4 bases to trimming and J lost 1 base; unmatched junction nucleotides: 5. Germline V gene sequence: CDR1 SGDLS, CDR2 YYNGEE. The CDR3: CASSLRAGSYEQYF. In DNA form, the CDR3 reads TGTGCCAGCAGCCTACGAGCGGGATCCTACGAGCAGTACTTC.

This clone was seen a handful of times. The chain is built from TRBV5-1 and TRBJ1-1; D is uncertain. Germline CDR1 is SGHRS and CDR2 is YFSETQ. This CDR3 is built from 16 residues. Trimming removed 0 bases at V and 4 bases at J, with 16 bases between. CDR3 amino acids: CASSLVEVTGSTEAFF. CDR3 coding DNA: TGCGCCAGCAGCTTGGTTGAGGTAACGGGTAGCACTGAAGCTTTCTTT.

The chain recombines TRBV7-9 with TRBJ2-7; the match to TRBD2 covers 10 bases. J was trimmed by 5 bases and V by 5 bases; bases with no gene match: 6. The CDR3 consists of 14 residues. From germline, CDR1 is SEHNR and CDR2 FQNEAQ (reference sequence). The CDR3 reads CASSATSGNDEQYF. The CDR3 DNA reads TGTGCCAGCAGCGCTACTAGCGGGAACGACGAGCAGTACTTC.

The chain uses TRBV11-2 and TRBJ2-7; 8 nucleotides agree with TRBD1. This CDR3 is 11 amino acids long. The V gene's germline CDR1 is SGHAT and CDR2 FQNNGV. V lost 6 bases, J lost 6 bases, and 1 base stayed unmatched. The CDR3: CASRDRAEQYF. CDR3 nucleotide sequence: TGTGCCAGCAGGGACAGGGCCGAGCAGTACTTC.

The gene calls are TRBV19 and TRBJ1-3; TRBD1 matches at 7 bases. V lost 6 bases, J lost 9 bases, and 8 bases stayed unmatched. The CDR3 has 13 amino acids. From germline, CDR1 is LNHDA and CDR2 SQIVND (reference sequence). The CDR3 region has the DNA TGTGCCAGTAGAACAGGGGCACTTGGCACCATATATTTT. This sequence encodes CASRTGALGTIYF.

The rearrangement uses TRBV7-6 and TRBJ2-5; the D call may be TRBD1 or TRBD2 (5 bases each). This CDR3 is 17 amino acids long. CDR1 is SGHVS and CDR2 is FNYEAQ in the germline V gene. With 5 bases removed from V and 5 bases from J, the gap between germline ends came to 24 bases. The CDR3 spells CASSPRWAGTLSETQYF. CDR3 DNA sequence: TGTGCCAGCAGCCCACGCTGGGCCGGGACCCTGAGTGAGACCCAGTACTTC.

The table lists this clone with a count of one. Here the CDR3 reads CASSLGRVNTEAFF. The CDR3 DNA is TGTGCCAGCAGCTTGGGACGGGTGAACACTGAAGCTTTCTTT. This chain connects TRBV28 to TRBJ1-1; D is perhaps TRBD1 (5 bases). Trimming took off 6 bases at V and 0 bases at J, with 11 bases between the two ends. The CDR3 is 14 residues long. Germline assignment: CDR1 MDHEN and CDR2 SYDVKM. The variable domain in full, completed from reference TRBV28 and TRBJ1-1, reads DVKVTQSSRYLVKRTGEKVFLECVQDMDHENMFWYRQDPGLGLRLIYFSYDVKMKEKGDIPEGYSVSREKKERFSLILESASTNQTSMYLCASSLGRVNTEAFFGQGTRLTVV.

This chain uses TRBV28 with TRBJ1-2; D is undetermined. The CDR3 is 13 residues long. V was pared by 1 base and J by 5 bases, with 8 bases between. Per germline, CDR1 MDHEN and CDR2 SYDVKM. Here the CDR3 reads CASSLYPEYGYTF. The CDR3, as DNA: TGTGCCAGCAGTTTATACCCAGAATATGGCTACACCTTC.

This clone was seen only a few times. The chain recombines TRBV7-9 with TRBJ2-7, with D perhaps TRBD1 (6 bases). Deletions cut 1 base from V and 3 bases from J, with 7 bases between. CDR3 length equals 13 residues. Germline V gene lookup returns CDR1 SEHNR and CDR2 FQNEAQ (reference sequence). The CDR3 here is CASSLGGHYEQYF. The CDR3 region has the DNA TGTGCCAGCAGCTTAGGGGGGCACTACGAGCAGTACTTC.

The rearrangement uses TRBV5-6 and TRBJ2-7; TRBD2 might be the D (5 bases). This CDR3 region has 17 residues. The germline gives CDR1 SGHDT, CDR2 YYEEEE. The germline V and J ends were trimmed by 0 bases and 7 bases, with 23 bases remaining between them. The CDR3 region is CASSLGPGIPAEREQYF. In nucleotides, the CDR3 is TGTGCCAGCAGCTTGGGTCCGGGGATCCCGGCAGAGCGTGAGCAGTACTTC.

The chain uses TRBV2 and TRBJ1-4; D possibly corresponds to TRBD1 (5 bases). Germline V gene sequence: CDR1 SNHLY, CDR2 FYNNEI. The CDR3 runs to 14 residues. Trimming removed 11 bases from V and 6 bases from J, with 19 bases in between. The CDR3 here is CAGWVGGNYEKLFF. The CDR3 DNA reads TGTGCCGGATGGGTCGGGGGGAATTATGAAAAACTGTTTTTT.

The J gene is TRBJ1-5, the V gene TRBV28; 9 bases line up with TRBD1. V dropped 11 bases and J dropped 3; count of bases not matched to a gene: 2. Germline values: CDR1 MDHEN, CDR2 SYDVKM. This CDR3 is built from 12 residues. The CDR3 loop reads CAGTGPNQPQHF. As DNA, the CDR3 is TGTGCCGGGACAGGGCCCAATCAGCCCCAGCATTTT.

In its sample, this clone was seen a few times. The J gene is TRBJ2-3, the V gene TRBV4-2, with a possible D match to TRBD1 (5 bases). With 2 bases removed from V and 2 bases from J, the gap between germline ends came to 11 bases. Looked up from germline, CDR1 is LGHNA and CDR2 is YNFKEQ. The CDR3 consists of 15 residues. The CDR3 DNA follows: TGTGCCAGCAGCCAAAAAGGGGAACACACAGATACGCAGTATTTT. This sequence encodes CASSQKGEHTDTQYF.

This chain connects TRBV11-2 to TRBJ2-7, with no clear D. Per germline, CDR1 SGHAT and CDR2 FQNNGV. The CDR3 is made up of 15 amino acids. Trimming shortened V by 0 bases and J by 3 bases, and 12 bases separated the two germline ends. The CDR3 reads CASSLEANQLYEQYF. Here the CDR3 DNA reads TGTGCCAGCAGCTTAGAGGCAAACCAGCTCTACGAGCAGTACTTC.

CDR3 sequence reads: CSVGERIYEQYF. CDR3 bases: TGCAGCGTCGGTGAAAGGATCTACGAGCAGTACTTC. V and J are TRBV29-1 and TRBJ2-7; D gene uncertain. Trimming left V 6 bases short and J 3 bases short, with 12 bases between. This CDR3 region has 12 residues. CDR1 and CDR2 (germline): SQVTM, ANQGSEA.

This clone was found a few times. The rearrangement joins TRBV2 to TRBJ1-2, with TRBD1 identical over 7 bases. In germline, CDR1 is SNHLY, CDR2 FYNNEI. Trimming removed 7 bases from V and 1 base from J; junction bases left unmatched: 6. The CDR3 length is 14 residues. The chain's CDR3 is CASTLTGFNYGYTF. In DNA, the CDR3 is TGTGCCAGCACCCTGACAGGGTTTAACTATGGCTACACCTTC. Filled out from reference TRBV2 and TRBJ1-2, the complete variable domain reads EPEVTQTPSHQVTQMGQEVILRCVPISNHLYFYWYRQILGQKVEFLVSFYNNEISEKSEIFDDQFSVERPDGSNFTLKIRSTKLEDSAMYFCASTLTGFNYGYTFGSGTRLTVV.